This entry lists 5 T cell receptor beta chains sequenced from one sample in a study of shared clonotypes between healthy human individuals. Assay used: immunoSEQ multiplex PCR; TCRdb lists only in-frame clones, some missing. The table includes about 1.5 million clones, 95% to 99% detected once. Sequencing was performed on naive CD4+ T cells sorted from blood. Subset defined: CD45RA+ positively selected. These TCRs come from a man aged 25 to 40 in good health.

This chain joins TRBV5-1 and TRBJ1-2, with 11 bases that match TRBD1. The CDR3 runs to 12 residues. J gave up 13 bases and V 5 bases, and 7 bases lay outside the gene matches. The germline V gene has CDR1 SGHRS and CDR2 YFSETQ. CDR3 coding DNA: TGCGCCAGCAGTCAGGACAGGGGGCACGTCACCTTC. The encoded protein is CASSQDRGHVTF.

This clone has only one observation. The chain carries TRBV7-6 and TRBJ2-2, with D perhaps TRBD1 (5 bases). This CDR3 region has 17 residues. Deletions cut 5 bases from V and 3 bases from J, with 19 bases between. Germline V CDR1 and CDR2: SGHVS, FNYEAQ. The CDR3 region has the DNA TGTGCCAGCAGCCTGTCAGGGCCCACCTTCCACACCGGGGAGCTGTTTTTT. This sequence encodes CASSLSGPTFHTGELFF.

The V gene is TRBV30, the J gene TRBJ2-3, with 13 nucleotides matching TRBD2. Germline CDR1 GTSNPN, CDR2 SVGIG (reference sequence). Unmatched junction bases numbered 9, after V lost 0 bases and J lost 3 bases. The CDR3 contains 18 residues. The CDR3 protein is CAWSVRRTSGSGTDTQYF. The CDR3 DNA sequence: TGTGCCTGGAGTGTAAGACGGACTAGCGGGAGCGGGACAGATACGCAGTATTTT.

The V call is TRBV5-6, the J call TRBJ1-5; D gene unclear. This CDR3 region has 16 residues. Trimming took 0 bases from V and 0 from J, leaving 10 bases between them. The germline V gene has CDR1 SGHDT and CDR2 YYEEEE. The CDR3 DNA reads as TGTGCCAGCAGCTTGGCGACCGCTGATAGCAATCAGCCCCAGCATTTT. Its protein product is CASSLATADSNQPQHF.

This clone was seen a single time. V gene TRBV6-6 combines with J gene TRBJ2-7; TRBD1 or TRBD2 may be the D gene (5 bases each). Trimming cost V 5 bases and J 6 bases, with 17 bases left between them. Germline V gives CDR1 MNHNY, CDR2 SVGAGI (reference sequence). The CDR3 sequence is 14 residues long. CDR3 sequence (DNA): TGTGCCAGCAGTCCTCTTAGGGGCCGGGGCGAGCAGTACTTC. Residues: CASSPLRGRGEQYF.